The 21 T cell receptor beta chains below come from one sample, sequenced in a study of TIL therapy for anti-PD-1-resistant metastatic lung cancer. Specified time point: pre-treatment sample, taken before nivolumab and TIL therapy. Tumor tissue came from excised metastases, mostly pleural nodules or supraclavicular lymph nodes. The libraries were made with immunoSEQ v3. Method: immunoSEQ multiplex PCR; TCRdb's copy keeps in-frame clones and lacks some. Here the sample spans about 50,000 clones, 65% to 80% being singletons. The sample here was tumor tissue, taken at baseline. All receptors derive from a person between 25 and 80 years old with non-small cell lung cancer.

The CDR3 is CASSLEKGAGNTIYF. CDR3 coding DNA: TGTGCCAGCAGCTTAGAAAAGGGGGCTGGAAACACCATATATTTT. This chain joins TRBV7-2 and TRBJ1-3; D possibly corresponds to TRBD1 (6 bases). The CDR3 totals 15 residues. The germline V and J ends were trimmed by 1 base and 2 bases, with 9 bases remaining between them. CDR1 and CDR2 from the germline V gene are SGHTA and FQGNSA.

The V call is TRBV19, the J call TRBJ2-2; 8 bases are a match to TRBD2. Trimming at V came to 9 bases and at J to 6 bases, leaving 12 bases not matched to a gene. Germline CDR1 LNHDA, CDR2 SQIVND (reference sequence). The CDR3 runs 15 residues. The CDR3 spells CASSGAGGNPGELFF. The CDR3 DNA reads as TGTGCCAGCAGCGGGGCGGGAGGTAATCCCGGGGAGCTGTTTTTT.

The gene calls are TRBV11-2 and TRBJ2-1; 15 positions agree with TRBD2. The V segment lost 5 bases and the J segment 10 bases; nucleotides outside the gene matches: 3. The CDR3 covers 14 residues. Germline values: CDR1 SGHAT, CDR2 FQNNGV. The CDR3 spells CASSPGLAGGEQFF. CDR3 bases: TGTGCCAGCAGCCCGGGACTAGCGGGAGGCGAGCAGTTCTTC.

This sequence joins TRBV5-6 and TRBJ2-7, with D unclear. Germline loops: CDR1 SGHDT, CDR2 YYEEEE. The germline V and J ends were trimmed by 2 bases and 5 bases, with 11 bases remaining between them. The CDR3 covers 13 residues. The CDR3 here is CASSLIDTDEQYF. In nucleotides, the CDR3 is TGTGCCAGCAGCTTAATCGACACCGACGAGCAGTACTTC.

V usage is TRBV4-3 and J usage is TRBJ2-7; D possibly corresponds to TRBD1 (6 bases). Per germline, CDR1 LGHNA and CDR2 YSLEER. Trimming stripped 1 base from V and 5 bases from J, with 30 bases between. The CDR3 contains 20 residues. This CDR3 is CASSQVDVLDAPQGNHEQYF. CDR3 in DNA: TGCGCCAGCAGCCAAGTGGATGTTCTCGATGCTCCACAGGGAAACCACGAGCAGTACTTC.

In its sample, this clone was seen a few times. This rearrangement joins TRBV5-1 to TRBJ2-7; D remains ambiguous. This CDR3 is built from 12 residues. V lost 5 bases and J 3 bases, leaving 9 bases between the germline ends. Germline V gene sequence: CDR1 SGHRS, CDR2 YFSETQ. CDR3 sequence reads: CASRSSIYEQYF. The CDR3 DNA reads as TGCGCCAGCAGATCTTCCATCTACGAGCAGTACTTC.

The table lists this clone with a few counts. The chain has TRBV30 and TRBJ1-3; D unclear. CDR1 and CDR2 from the germline V gene are GTSNPN and SVGIG (reference sequence). Trimming shortened V by 1 base and J by 2 bases, and 12 bases separated the two germline ends. This CDR3 region has 15 residues. The CDR3 DNA is TGTGCCTGGAGTGCCATTGGGGAGGCTGGAAACACCATATATTTT. Translating it yields CAWSAIGEAGNTIYF.

Only a few counts were recorded for this clone. The V gene is TRBV28, the J gene TRBJ2-1; TRBD1 might be the D (5 bases). V lost 7 bases and J 0 bases, leaving 10 bases between the germline ends. This CDR3 has 14 residues. The V gene's germline CDR1 is MDHEN and CDR2 SYDVKM. CDR3 residues: CASNGANSYNEQFF. The CDR3 DNA is TGTGCCAGCAATGGGGCCAACTCCTACAATGAGCAGTTCTTC. Based on the CDR3 plus reference TRBV28 and TRBJ2-1, the full variable domain is DVKVTQSSRYLVKRTGEKVFLECVQDMDHENMFWYRQDPGLGLRLIYFSYDVKMKEKGDIPEGYSVSREKKERFSLILESASTNQTSMYLCASNGANSYNEQFFGPGTRLTVL.

The rearrangement joins TRBV7-2 to TRBJ2-1, with 8 bases that match TRBD2. Germline values: CDR1 SGHTA, CDR2 FQGNSA. The CDR3 runs to 15 residues. V shed 1 base, J shed 8 bases, and the junction held 7 bases outside the gene matches. The CDR3 DNA follows: TGTGCCAGCAGCTTAGAACTAGCGGTGTGGGATGAGCAGTTCTTC. Its protein product is CASSLELAVWDEQFF.

In this sample, this clone turned up once. The CDR3 coding sequence is TGTGCCAGCAGTGACGGCCGGGGAACAGATACGCAGTATTTT. Protein product: CASSDGRGTDTQYF. The J gene is TRBJ2-3, the V gene TRBV6-6; possible D gene TRBD2, 5 bases. Trimming removed 5 bases at V and 3 bases at J, with 12 bases between. This CDR3 is 14 amino acids long. Germline CDR1 MNHNY, CDR2 SVGAGI (reference sequence).

The chain has TRBV4-2 and TRBJ2-7; 10 bases are a match to TRBD2. This CDR3 has 15 amino acids. From germline, CDR1 is LGHNA and CDR2 YNFKEQ. Trimming removed 4 bases from V and 4 bases from J; junction bases left unmatched: 7. The CDR3 sequence is CASSRYSGGSYEQYF. CDR3 nucleotide sequence: TGTGCCAGCAGCCGCTATAGCGGGGGGAGTTACGAGCAGTACTTC.

The table lists this clone with a few counts. The chain joins TRBV5-1 to TRBJ2-7; D gene uncertain. The CDR3 is 14 residues long. Between the trimmed V and J ends, which lost 1 base and 2 bases, there was a span of 10 bases. The V gene's germline CDR1 is SGHRS and CDR2 YFSETQ. The CDR3 DNA reads as TGCGCCAGCAGCTTGCGGTCCGCGGCCTACGAGCAGTACTTC. This gives the protein CASSLRSAAYEQYF.

This clone occurred a few times. The chain has TRBV7-7 and TRBJ2-2, with a possible D match to TRBD2 (6 bases). This CDR3 comprises 14 residues. Germline CDR1 is SSHAT and CDR2 is FNYEAQ (reference sequence). Deletions cut 1 base from V and 5 bases from J, with 8 bases between. The CDR3 DNA follows: TGTGCCAGCAGCTTAGGGGCGGGGACCGGGGAGCTGTTTTTT. It is translated as CASSLGAGTGELFF.

This clone has just a few counts. The chain joins TRBV2 to TRBJ2-7; D remains unclear. This CDR3 is built from 12 residues. Trimming shortened V by 2 bases and J by 7 bases, and 9 bases separated the two germline ends. Germline CDR1 reads SNHLY; CDR2 reads FYNNEI. Here the CDR3 reads CASSETLKEQYF. The DNA of the CDR3 is TGTGCCAGCAGTGAAACCCTCAAGGAGCAGTACTTC.

This chain uses TRBV5-6 with TRBJ1-3; TRBD1 matches 7 bases. The CDR3 contains 14 residues. Germline V gene data show CDR1 as SGHDT and CDR2 as YYEEEE. Unmatched junction bases numbered 0, after V lost 1 base and J lost 2 bases. CDR3 in DNA: TGTGCCAGCAGCTTGAGGGGGCCTGGAAACACCATATATTTT. Its protein is CASSLRGPGNTIYF.

The V call is TRBV5-6, the J call TRBJ1-6; 7 bases are shared with TRBD1. This CDR3 has 15 residues. V gave up 5 bases and J gave up 7 bases; unmatched junction bases: 9. The germline CDR1 and CDR2 sequences are SGHDT and YYEEEE. The CDR3 DNA sequence: TGTGCCAGCAGTCCTACAGGGGAGGGAAATTCACCCCTCCACTTT. Amino acids: CASSPTGEGNSPLHF.

The V gene is TRBV6-6, the J gene TRBJ2-5; 8 bases are shared with TRBD1. The CDR3 covers 14 residues. J lost 4 bases, V lost 4 bases, and 5 bases had no gene match. The germline V gene encodes CDR1 MNHNY and CDR2 SVGAGI (reference sequence). CDR3 in amino acids: CASSSSTGAETQYF. CDR3 in DNA: TGTGCCAGCAGTTCCTCGACAGGGGCAGAGACCCAGTACTTC.

The V and J genes are TRBV30 and TRBJ1-1; D is uncertain. The CDR3 sequence is 14 residues long. CDR1 and CDR2 from the germline V gene are GTSNPN and SVGIG (reference sequence). Trimming removed 4 bases at V and 0 bases at J, with 12 bases between. CDR3 DNA sequence: TGTGCCTGGACCCTGGGTCTGATGAACACTGAAGCTTTCTTT. The encoded protein is CAWTLGLMNTEAFF.

The rearrangement uses TRBV29-1 and TRBJ2-5, with 14 bases aligning to TRBD2. V lost 7 bases, J lost 4 bases, and 8 bases stayed unmatched. Germline loops: CDR1 SQVTM, CDR2 ANQGSEA. There are 15 residues in the CDR3. CDR3 sequence reads: CSGSGLAGGGETQYF. The CDR3 DNA reads TGCAGCGGATCCGGACTAGCGGGGGGTGGAGAGACCCAGTACTTC.

The chain is built from TRBV7-2 and TRBJ1-5; 9 bases agree with TRBD1. Trimming at V came to 4 bases and at J to 7 bases, leaving 8 bases not matched to a gene. The germline gives CDR1 SGHTA, CDR2 FQGNSA. This CDR3 comprises 15 residues. CDR3 DNA sequence: TGTGCCAGCAGCTCGGGACAGGGTCATTGGCAGCCCCAGCATTTT. Amino acids: CASSSGQGHWQPQHF.

The CDR3 bases are TGTGCCAGCAGCCCCATGGGCTACGAGCAGTACTTC. This codes for CASSPMGYEQYF. V and J are TRBV14 and TRBJ2-7; no firm D call. Between the trimmed V and J ends, which lost 4 bases and 3 bases, there was a span of 7 bases. The germline CDR1 and CDR2 sequences are SGHDN and FVKESK. This CDR3 comprises 12 residues.